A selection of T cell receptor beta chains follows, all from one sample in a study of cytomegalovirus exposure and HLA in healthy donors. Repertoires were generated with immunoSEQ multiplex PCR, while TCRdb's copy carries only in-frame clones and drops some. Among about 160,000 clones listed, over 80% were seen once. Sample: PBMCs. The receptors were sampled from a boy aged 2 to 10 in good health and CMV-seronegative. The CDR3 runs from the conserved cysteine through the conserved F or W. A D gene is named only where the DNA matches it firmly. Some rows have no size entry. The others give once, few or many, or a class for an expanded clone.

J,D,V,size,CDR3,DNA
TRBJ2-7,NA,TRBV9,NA,CASSVTDKATWQYF,TGTGCCAGCAGCGTGACGGACAAAGCGACCTGGCAGTACTTC
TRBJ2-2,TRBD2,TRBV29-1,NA,CSVAGLAPGELFF,TGCAGCGTTGCAGGACTAGCTCCCGGGGAGCTGTTTTTT
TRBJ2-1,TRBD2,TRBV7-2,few,CASSTTSGGYNEQFF,TGTGCCAGCAGCACGACTAGCGGGGGATACAATGAGCAGTTCTTC
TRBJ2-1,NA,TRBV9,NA,CASSDSTLQTDNEQFF,TGTGCCAGCAGCGACTCGACACTCCAAACCGACAATGAGCAGTTCTTC
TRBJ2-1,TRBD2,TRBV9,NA,CASSSLASGGIFNNEQFF,TGTGCCAGCAGCTCTCTCGCTAGCGGGGGGATTTTTAACAATGAGCAGTTCTTC
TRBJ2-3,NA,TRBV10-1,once,CASSESRPGPDPTDTQYF,TGCGCCAGCAGTGAGTCGCGGCCCGGTCCCGACCCGACAGATACGCAGTATTTT
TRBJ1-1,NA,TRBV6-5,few,CASSYGPGMNTEAFF,TGTGCCAGCAGTTACGGGCCGGGGATGAACACTGAAGCTTTCTTT
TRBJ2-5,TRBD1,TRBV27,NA,CASRPKGQTQETQYF,TGTGCCAGCAGACCAAAGGGACAGACCCAAGAGACCCAGTACTTC
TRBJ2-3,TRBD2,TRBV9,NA,CASSVLAGGHSTDTQYF,TGTGCCAGCAGCGTCCTAGCGGGAGGGCATAGCACAGATACGCAGTATTTT
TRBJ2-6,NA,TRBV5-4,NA,CASSIYSGANVLTF,TGTGCCAGCAGTATATACTCTGGGGCCAACGTCCTGACTTTC
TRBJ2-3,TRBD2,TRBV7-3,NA,CASSSGGLAGTTDTQYF,TGTGCCAGCAGCTCGGGTGGCCTAGCGGGGACCACAGATACGCAGTATTTT
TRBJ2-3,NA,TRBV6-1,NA,CASSEEGFVTQYF,TGTGCCAGCAGTGAAGAGGGGTTTGTTACGCAGTATTTT
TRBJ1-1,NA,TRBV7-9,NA,CASSLFGGGSTEAFF,TGTGCCAGCAGCTTATTTGGGGGCGGGAGCACTGAAGCTTTCTTT
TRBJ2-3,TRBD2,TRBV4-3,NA,CASSQDIRTSFSDTQYF,TGCGCCAGCAGCCAAGATATCAGGACTAGCTTTTCAGATACGCAGTATTTT
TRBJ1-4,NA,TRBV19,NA,CASNVRGEKLFF,TGTGCCAGTAATGTCCGGGGGGAAAAACTGTTTTTT
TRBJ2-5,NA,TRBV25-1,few,CASRGQGTETQYF,TGTGCCAGCAGGGGGCAGGGGACCGAGACCCAGTACTTC
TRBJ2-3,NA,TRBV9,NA,CASSREPGTSTDTQYF,TGTGCCAGCAGCCGCGAACCCGGGACTAGCACAGATACGCAGTATTTT
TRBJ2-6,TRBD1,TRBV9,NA,CASSAQGRSGANVLTF,TGTGCCAGCAGCGCACAGGGGCGCTCTGGGGCCAACGTCCTGACTTTC
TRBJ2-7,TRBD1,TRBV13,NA,CASSPLTGQGSEQYF,TGTGCCAGCAGCCCTCTTACGGGACAGGGCAGCGAGCAGTACTTC
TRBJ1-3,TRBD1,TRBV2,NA,CASSKGQLSGNTIYF,TGTGCCAGCAGTAAGGGACAGCTCTCTGGAAACACCATATATTTT
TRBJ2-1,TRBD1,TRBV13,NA,CASSLSDRGDPLSSYNEQFF,TGTGCCAGCAGCTTAAGCGACAGGGGGGACCCCCTTAGCTCCTACAATGAGCAGTTCTTC
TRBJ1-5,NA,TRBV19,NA,CASSSTGGLSNQPQHF,TGTGCCAGTAGTTCAACGGGAGGGTTGAGCAATCAGCCCCAGCATTTT
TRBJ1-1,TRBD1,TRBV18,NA,CASSRRDSGTEAFF,TGTGCCAGCTCGCGCCGGGACAGCGGGACTGAAGCTTTCTTT
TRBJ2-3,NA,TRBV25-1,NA,CASSPPAGTPSTDTQYF,TGTGCCAGCAGTCCTCCGGCGGGGACTCCTAGCACAGATACGCAGTATTTT
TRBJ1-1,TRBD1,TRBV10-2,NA,CASSEMGQGVSEAFF,TGCGCCAGCAGTGAGATGGGGCAGGGGGTTAGTGAAGCTTTCTTT
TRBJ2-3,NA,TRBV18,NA,CASSVRGLRTDTQYF,TGTGCCAGCTCAGTACGGGGACTTCGCACAGATACGCAGTATTTT
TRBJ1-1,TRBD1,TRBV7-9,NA,CASNLPGQETGTEAFF,TGTGCCAGCAACCTGCCGGGACAGGAGACGGGGACTGAAGCTTTCTTT
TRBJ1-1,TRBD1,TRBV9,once,CASSQDRGGTEAFF,TGTGCCAGCAGCCAAGACAGGGGAGGGACTGAAGCTTTCTTT
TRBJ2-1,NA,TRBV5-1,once,CASSLDGLHSYNEQFF,TGCGCCAGCAGCTTGGACGGACTCCACTCCTACAATGAGCAGTTCTTC
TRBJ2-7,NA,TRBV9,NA,CASSVESGANEQYF,TGTGCCAGCAGCGTAGAATCAGGGGCGAACGAGCAGTACTTC
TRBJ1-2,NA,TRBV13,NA,CASSGTGYGYTF,TGTGCCAGCAGCGGCACAGGGTATGGCTACACCTTC
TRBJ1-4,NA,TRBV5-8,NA,CASNDDRLEKLFF,TGTGCCAGCAACGATGACAGGCTAGAAAAACTGTTTTTT
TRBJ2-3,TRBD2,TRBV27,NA,CASSTGLAALRNTDTQYF,TGTGCCAGCAGTACCGGACTAGCGGCCCTACGGAACACAGATACGCAGTATTTT
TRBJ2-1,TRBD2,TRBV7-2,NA,CASSLIAGGRDEQFF,TGTGCCAGCAGCCTCATAGCGGGGGGGCGCGATGAGCAGTTCTTC
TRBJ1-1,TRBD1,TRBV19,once,CASTHVWTGAMNTEAFF,TGTGCCAGTACCCACGTCTGGACAGGGGCCATGAACACTGAAGCTTTCTTT
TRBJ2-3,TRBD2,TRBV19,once,CASSIRTSGTDTQYF,TGTGCCAGTAGTATAAGGACTAGCGGAACAGATACGCAGTATTTT
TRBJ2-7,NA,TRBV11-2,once,CASSLGEASYEQYF,TGTGCCAGCAGCTTGGGGGAGGCCAGCTACGAGCAGTACTTC
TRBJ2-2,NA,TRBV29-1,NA,CSVKMREPAGELFF,TGCAGCGTTAAAATGAGGGAGCCGGCCGGGGAGCTGTTTTTT
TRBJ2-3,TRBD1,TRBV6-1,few,CASRTTGVGTDTQYF,TGTGCCAGCAGAACAACAGGGGTGGGGACAGATACGCAGTATTTT
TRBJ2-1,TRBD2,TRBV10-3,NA,CAISRTSADEQFF,TGTGCCATCAGCCGGACTAGCGCTGATGAGCAGTTCTTC